These 32 T cell receptor beta chains were sequenced from one sample in a study of T cell repertoires in cytomegalovirus infection. These receptors are not linked to any known antigen. One entry per CDR3 protein, called by TCRdb with MiXCR from the reads. The sample lists more than 90,000 distinct CDR3 sequences, 10% occurring once. What was sequenced was PBMCs, sequenced either directly or after in vitro stimulation (not recorded which). These receptors were collected from a human donor in good health (CMV status not recorded). Some clones in this sample may be carry-over from other donors' samples.

This clonotype came up many times. The CDR3 region is CASGSITPGQVLYGYTF. The CDR3 DNA sequence: TGTGCTAGTGGTTCTATAACACCGGGACAGGTTCTGTATGGCTACACCTTC. This chain joins TRBV12-5 and TRBJ1-2; 8 bases map to TRBD1. V trimming: 4 bases; J trimming: 5 bases; junction bases outside the gene matches: 15. Germline V gene lookup returns CDR1 LGHNT and CDR2 FRNRAP. The CDR3 totals 17 residues.

Ten or more counts support this clonotype. The rearrangement joins TRBV10-3 to TRBJ1-5, with D hard to call. This CDR3 has 17 amino acids. CDR1 is ENHRY and CDR2 is SYGVKD in the germline V gene. Between the trimmed V and J ends, which lost 0 bases and 5 bases, there was a span of 17 bases. The DNA of the CDR3 is TGTGCCATCAGTGAGTCGACACGGAGCCTCGTGTATCAGCCCCAGCATTTT. This gives the protein CAISESTRSLVYQPQHF.

This clonotype was observed at least ten times. This chain joins TRBV10-3 and TRBJ1-1; D is perhaps TRBD1 (6 bases). CDR3 length equals 14 residues. CDR1 and CDR2 from the germline V gene are ENHRY and SYGVKD. V dropped 8 bases and J dropped 1 base, with 14 bases sitting between them. The CDR3 sequence is CAISSQGPNTEAFF. CDR3 sequence (DNA): TGTGCCATCTCGTCACAGGGACCGAACACTGAAGCTTTCTTT.

The CDR3 spells CASSSYRGHQPQHF. In DNA form, the CDR3 reads TGTGCCAGCAGTTCTTACAGGGGGCATCAGCCCCAGCATTTT. V gene TRBV6-2 or TRBV6-3 combines with J gene TRBJ1-5, with TRBD1 matching over 9 bases. Per the germline V gene, CDR1 is MNHEY and CDR2 is SVGEGT. This CDR3 comprises 14 residues. The junction had 3 bases not matched to a gene; V was cut back by 4 bases and J by 5 bases.

This clonotype occurred many times. The V and J genes are TRBV28 and TRBJ1-2, with 9 bases matching TRBD1. This CDR3 spans 15 amino acids. V lost 10 bases to trimming and J lost 8 bases; unmatched junction nucleotides: 17. CDR1 is MDHEN and CDR2 is SYDVKM in the germline V gene. The CDR3, as DNA: TGTGCCACCGTAATGAACACAGGGGGCGCGAGCGGCTACACCTTC. Amino acids: CATVMNTGGASGYTF.

This clonotype appeared many times. V gene TRBV28 combines with J gene TRBJ1-5, with 7 bases matching TRBD1. CDR1 and CDR2 from the germline V gene are MDHEN and SYDVKM. The CDR3 is 15 amino acids. Losses at the gene ends were 8 bases for V and 2 bases for J; bases not matched to a gene: 9. The CDR3 DNA sequence: TGTGCCAGCTGGTTGACAGGGAAGGGCAATCAGCCCCAGCATTTT. This encodes CASWLTGKGNQPQHF.

In this sample, this clonotype turned up many times. The chain employs TRBV7-8 and TRBJ2-7; D might be TRBD2 (7 bases). Germline loops: CDR1 SGHVS, CDR2 FQNEAQ. The CDR3 covers 15 residues. V shed 2 bases and J shed 5 bases, with 16 bases lying between them. CDR3 in amino acids: CASSLLWGRGDEQYF. In nucleotides, the CDR3 is TGTGCCAGCAGCTTACTGTGGGGGAGGGGGGACGAGCAGTACTTC.

The table lists this clonotype with many counts. The V gene is TRBV7-9, the J gene TRBJ2-2; D perhaps matches TRBD2 (6 bases). Looked up from germline, CDR1 is SEHNR and CDR2 is FQNEAQ (reference sequence). The CDR3 totals 13 residues. Trimming shortened V by 5 bases and J by 6 bases, and 10 bases separated the two germline ends. CDR3 sequence (DNA): TGTGCCAGCAGCAACACTAGCCCCGGGGAGCTGTTTTTT. Encoded protein: CASSNTSPGELFF.

V gene TRBV3-1 combines with J gene TRBJ1-1; a weak D match, TRBD1 (6 bases). Germline values: CDR1 LGHDT, CDR2 YNNKEL (reference sequence). Between the trimmed V and J ends, which lost 4 bases and 4 bases, there was a span of 13 bases. The CDR3 is made up of 14 amino acids. The chain's CDR3 is CASSRRGDGTEAFF. CDR3 nucleotide sequence: TGTGCCAGCAGCCGTAGGGGGGACGGCACTGAAGCTTTCTTT. Together with reference TRBV3-1 and TRBJ1-1, the CDR3 gives the full variable domain: DTAVSQTPKYLVTQMGNDKSIKCEQNLGHDTMYWYKQDSKKFLKIMFSYNNKELIINETVPNRFSPKSPDKAHLNLHINSLELGDSAVYFCASSRRGDGTEAFFGQGTRLTVV.

This clonotype was found many times. The V gene is TRBV24-1, the J gene TRBJ2-2; no clear D gene. The V gene lost 5 bases and the J gene lost 11 bases, with 8 bases spanning the gap. The CDR3 runs 11 residues. CDR1 KGHDR and CDR2 SFDVKD come from the germline V gene. This CDR3 reads CATSARAELFF. CDR3 coding DNA: TGTGCCACCAGTGCCAGAGCAGAGCTGTTTTTT.

V usage is TRBV19 and J usage is TRBJ1-1; D perhaps matches TRBD1 (5 bases). CDR3 length: 15 amino acids. The V and J ends lost 4 bases and 4 bases respectively, with 16 bases between them. The germline V gene encodes CDR1 LNHDA and CDR2 SQIVND (reference sequence). The CDR3 sequence: CASSTGLNEGTEAFF. CDR3 nucleotides: TGTGCCAGTAGTACGGGACTCAACGAGGGCACTGAAGCTTTCTTT.

This clonotype was found many times. The chain uses TRBV12-3 or TRBV12-4 and TRBJ1-5, with 8 bases fitting TRBD1. This CDR3 has 15 residues. V lost 5 bases, J lost 4 bases, and 7 bases stayed unmatched. The CDR3 region has the DNA TGTGCCAGCAGTGGGGACAGGCCCGGAAATCAGCCCCAGCATTTT. This encodes CASSGDRPGNQPQHF.

The V and J genes are TRBV7-2 and TRBJ2-1, with 10 bases aligning to TRBD2. CDR3 size: 15 residues. Unmatched junction bases numbered 17, after V lost 7 bases and J lost 14 bases. Germline-derived CDR1 and CDR2 are SGHTA and FQGNSA. The CDR3 DNA follows: TGTGCCAGCACTCCGGGGGCTAGCGGGAGTACGCGGGAGTTCTTC. Protein sequence: CASTPGASGSTREFF.

This clonotype has a count of ten or more. This sequence joins TRBV7-2 and TRBJ1-6; 8 bases map to TRBD1. CDR3 size: 15 residues. Germline CDR1 SGHTA, CDR2 FQGNSA. The J segment lost 7 bases and the V segment lost 3 bases, leaving 5 bases of the junction unmatched. CDR3 loop: CASSLTGVGNSPLHF. The CDR3 nucleotides read TGTGCCAGCAGCTTGACAGGGGTAGGAAATTCACCCCTCCACTTT.

This clonotype has only a few counts. CDR3 residues: CASSKLQRETQYF. DNA for the CDR3: TGTGCCAGCAGTAAATTACAAAGAGAGACCCAGTACTTC. The V call is TRBV6-2 or TRBV6-3, the J call TRBJ2-5; D gene uncertain. Germline V gene sequence: CDR1 MNHEY, CDR2 SVGEGT. The CDR3 consists of 13 residues. With 5 bases removed from V and 4 bases from J, the gap between germline ends came to 11 bases.

This clonotype was recorded a few times. The rearrangement joins TRBV9 to TRBJ2-5, with no clear D. V lost 4 bases to trimming and J lost 1 base, with 20 bases between them. The CDR3 runs to 17 residues. Germline V gene lookup returns CDR1 SGDLS and CDR2 YYNGEE. The CDR3 protein is CASSPPSPASSQETQYF. The DNA of the CDR3 is TGTGCCAGCAGCCCTCCTAGTCCAGCATCCAGCCAAGAGACCCAGTACTTC.

This clonotype was found a few times. The chain recombines TRBV4-3 with TRBJ2-7; 10 bases align to TRBD2. The CDR3 covers 15 residues. The germline V gene encodes CDR1 LGHNA and CDR2 YSLEER. The V and J ends lost 4 bases and 6 bases, in that order; junction bases with no gene match: 9. CDR3 sequence: CASSPRASGSSEQYF. CDR3 nucleotide sequence: TGCGCCAGCAGCCCTCGGGCTAGCGGGAGTTCCGAGCAGTACTTC.

The gene calls are TRBV20-1 and TRBJ2-6, with D perhaps TRBD2 (5 bases). Looked up from germline, CDR1 is DFQATT and CDR2 is SNEGSKA (reference sequence). The V end lost 3 bases, the J end lost 4 bases, and 10 bases lay between the germline ends. This CDR3 is 14 amino acids long. Written as DNA, the CDR3 is TGCAGTGCTAGCTCGGGGTGGGGGGCCAACGTCCTGACTTTC. Residues: CSASSGWGANVLTF.

This clonotype has ten or more counts. The chain couples TRBV6-5 to TRBJ2-1; 7 bases are shared with TRBD2. The CDR3 contains 16 residues. Germline lookup yields CDR1 MNHEY and CDR2 SVGAGI. V shed 0 bases and J 7 bases; nucleotides not matched to a gene: 9. In DNA, the CDR3 is TGTGCCAGCAGTTACTCGGGGGGAGGGCCAAGGAATGAGCAGTTCTTC. Translated: CASSYSGGGPRNEQFF.

This clonotype appeared many times. The rearrangement uses TRBV6-2 or TRBV6-3 and TRBJ2-3; no definite D call. This CDR3 spans 11 amino acids. Trimming removed 6 bases at V and 4 bases at J, with 5 bases between. Per the germline V gene, CDR1 is MNHEY and CDR2 is SVGEGT. Here the CDR3 DNA reads TGTGCCAGCAGAAATCCAGATACGCAGTATTTT. Protein product: CASRNPDTQYF.

This clonotype was recorded many times. V and J are TRBV7-8 and TRBJ2-1, with D possibly matching TRBD1 (7 bases). The germline V gene has CDR1 SGHVS and CDR2 FQNEAQ. CDR3 length equals 15 residues. Trimming cost V 4 bases and J 7 bases, with 17 bases left between them. The CDR3 nucleotides are TGTGCCAGCAGCTGGGGCCAGGGGGGAACTAATGAGCAGTTCTTC. Translated: CASSWGQGGTNEQFF.

CDR3 protein: CSAALRWEGEQFF. CDR3 nucleotide sequence: TGCAGTGCTGCCCTCCGGTGGGAAGGGGAGCAGTTCTTC. J is TRBJ2-1 and V is TRBV20-1, with D unresolved. CDR3 length: 13 residues. Per the germline V gene, CDR1 is DFQATT and CDR2 is SNEGSKA (reference sequence). The V end was cut by 5 bases, the J end by 10 bases, with 18 bases between.

This clonotype came up many times. The J gene is TRBJ1-4, the V gene TRBV7-8; D might be TRBD1 (6 bases). Trimming cost V 3 bases and J 5 bases, with 10 bases left between them. Germline-derived CDR1 and CDR2 are SGHVS and FQNEAQ. The CDR3 has 14 amino acids. The chain's CDR3 is CASSFGQINEKLFF. The CDR3 nucleotides read TGTGCCAGCAGCTTTGGACAGATAAATGAAAAACTGTTTTTT.

This clonotype was picked up a small number of times. The chain joins TRBV29-1 to TRBJ1-2; D may be TRBD1 (5 bases). Germline CDR1 SQVTM, CDR2 ANQGSEA. The CDR3 is 15 residues long. Trimming pared 3 bases from V and 5 bases from J, leaving 19 bases between. The CDR3 DNA sequence: TGCAGCGTTGACGAAACCGGGACGGATATTTATGGCTACACCTTC. Amino acid sequence: CSVDETGTDIYGYTF.

This clonotype was observed at least ten times. The chain is built from TRBV5-4 and TRBJ2-1; D may be TRBD2 (5 bases). Per germline, CDR1 SGHNT and CDR2 YYREEE (reference sequence). V shed 2 bases and J shed 10 bases, with 13 bases lying between them. The CDR3 totals 13 residues. The CDR3 region has the DNA TGTGCCAGCAGCTTAAAGGAGCCGGGGGAGCAGTTCTTC. This sequence encodes CASSLKEPGEQFF.

The chain combines TRBV7-2 with TRBJ2-7, with D unresolved. Trimming pared 5 bases from V and 3 bases from J, leaving 11 bases between. The CDR3 length is 13 residues. Germline CDR1 and CDR2: SGHTA and FQGNSA. The CDR3 region has the DNA TGTGCCAGCAGCCTTGGTGTTGGCTACGAGCAGTACTTC. This gives the protein CASSLGVGYEQYF.

This chain links TRBV10-3 with TRBJ2-2; 9 positions match TRBD1. Looked up from germline, CDR1 is ENHRY and CDR2 is SYGVKD. V dropped 5 bases and J dropped 3; count of bases not matched to a gene: 10. The CDR3 is made up of 17 amino acids. The CDR3 region has the DNA TGTGCCATCAGTCGTTTAGGCCGGGACAGGGACACCGGGGAGCTGTTTTTT. Residues: CAISRLGRDRDTGELFF.

This clonotype has ten or more counts. The genes are TRBV7-6 and TRBJ1-2, with D unresolved. The germline V and J ends were trimmed by 1 base and 8 bases, with 17 bases remaining between them. There are 15 residues in the CDR3. CDR1 is SGHVS, CDR2 FNYEAQ, per germline. CDR3 in amino acids: CASSLEVEGSGGYTF. The DNA for the CDR3 is TGTGCCAGCAGCTTAGAAGTGGAAGGGTCGGGGGGCTACACCTTC.

A remark on this clonotype: Given a much more abundant clone one base away, this may be a read error. The chain couples TRBV6-5 to TRBJ1-1, with 8 bases that match TRBD1. The length of the CDR3 is 16 residues. Germline lookup yields CDR1 MNHEY and CDR2 SVGAGI. The DNA of the CDR3 is TGTGCCAGCAGTTCCCTGAGGACAGGGTCCCCCACTGAAGCTCTCTTT. Translated, it gives CASSSLRTGSPTEALF.

This clonotype was seen at least ten times. This chain connects TRBV7-2 to TRBJ2-6; TRBD2 matches at 10 bases. Per the germline V gene, CDR1 is SGHTA and CDR2 is FQGNSA. J gave up 0 bases and V 3 bases, and 14 bases lay outside the gene matches. The CDR3 extends over 21 amino acids. This CDR3 reads CASSLTLAGVSGGSGANVLTF. The CDR3 bases are TGTGCCAGCAGCTTGACTCTAGCGGGAGTGAGCGGGGGCTCTGGGGCCAACGTCCTGACTTTC.

This clonotype was observed at least ten times. The chain links TRBV7-9 to TRBJ1-2; 8 nucleotides agree with TRBD1. After removal of 3 bases from V and 3 bases from J, the junction contained 6 bases not matched to a gene. The CDR3 has 15 amino acids. CDR1 and CDR2 (germline): SEHNR, FQNEAQ (reference sequence). Here the CDR3 DNA reads TGTGCCAGCAGCTTTCTCCGGGACAGGCACTATGGCTACACCTTC. Amino acid sequence: CASSFLRDRHYGYTF. The full variable domain, in which reference TRBV7-9 and TRBJ1-2 provide the parts outside the CDR3, is DTGVSQNPRHKITKRGQNVTFRCDPISEHNRLYWYRQTLGQGPEFLTYFQNEAQLEKSRLLSDRFSAERPKGSFSTLEIQRTEQGDSAMYLCASSFLRDRHYGYTFGSGTRLTVV.

This clonotype turned up a few times. The chain couples TRBV28 to TRBJ2-1; 7 bases are a match to TRBD2. The CDR3 consists of 13 residues. Per germline, CDR1 MDHEN and CDR2 SYDVKM. Trimming at V came to 3 bases and at J to 7 bases, leaving 3 bases not matched to a gene. CDR3 sequence reads: CASSFAGENEQFF. CDR3 in DNA: TGTGCCAGCAGTTTTGCGGGGGAAAATGAGCAGTTCTTC.